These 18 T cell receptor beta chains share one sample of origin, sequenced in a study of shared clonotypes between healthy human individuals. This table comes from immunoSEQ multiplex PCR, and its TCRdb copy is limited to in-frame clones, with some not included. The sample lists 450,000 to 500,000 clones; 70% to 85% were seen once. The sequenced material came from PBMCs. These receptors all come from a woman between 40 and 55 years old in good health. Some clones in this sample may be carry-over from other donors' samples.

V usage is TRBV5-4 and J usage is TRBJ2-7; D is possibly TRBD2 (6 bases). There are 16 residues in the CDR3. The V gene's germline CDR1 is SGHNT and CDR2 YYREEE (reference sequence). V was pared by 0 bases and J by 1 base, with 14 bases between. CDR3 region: CASSLAPGTRSYEQYF. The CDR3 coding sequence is TGTGCCAGCAGCTTGGCCCCCGGGACTCGATCCTACGAGCAGTACTTC.

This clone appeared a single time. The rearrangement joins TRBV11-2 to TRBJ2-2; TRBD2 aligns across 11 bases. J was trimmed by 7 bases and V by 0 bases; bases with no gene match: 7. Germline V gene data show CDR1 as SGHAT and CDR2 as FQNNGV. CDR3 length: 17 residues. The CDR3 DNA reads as TGTGCCAGCAGCTTAGACGGGACTAGCGGCAAATACGGGGAGCTGTTTTTT. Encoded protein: CASSLDGTSGKYGELFF.

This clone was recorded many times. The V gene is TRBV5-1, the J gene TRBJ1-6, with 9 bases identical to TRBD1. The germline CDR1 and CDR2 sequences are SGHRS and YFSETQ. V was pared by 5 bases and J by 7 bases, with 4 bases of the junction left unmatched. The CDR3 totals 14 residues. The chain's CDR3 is CASRPGTGNSPLHF. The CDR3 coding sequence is TGCGCCAGCAGGCCCGGGACAGGGAATTCACCCCTCCACTTT.

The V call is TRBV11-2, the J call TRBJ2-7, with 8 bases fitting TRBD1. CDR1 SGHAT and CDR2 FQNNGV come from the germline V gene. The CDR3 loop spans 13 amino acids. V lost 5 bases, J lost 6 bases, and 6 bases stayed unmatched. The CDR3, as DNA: TGTGCCAGCAGCCGGGACAGGCGGGTCGAGCAGTACTTC. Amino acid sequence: CASSRDRRVEQYF.

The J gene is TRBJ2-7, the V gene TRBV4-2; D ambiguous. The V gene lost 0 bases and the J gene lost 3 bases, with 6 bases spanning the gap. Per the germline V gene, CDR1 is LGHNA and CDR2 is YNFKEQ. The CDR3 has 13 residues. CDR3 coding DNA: TGTGCCAGCAGCCAAGAGGATTACTACGAGCAGTACTTC. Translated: CASSQEDYYEQYF.

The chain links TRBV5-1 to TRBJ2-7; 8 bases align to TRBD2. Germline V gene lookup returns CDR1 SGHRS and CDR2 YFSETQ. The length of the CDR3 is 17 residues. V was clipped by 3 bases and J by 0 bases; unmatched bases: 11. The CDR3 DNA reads TGCGCCAGCAGCTCCCCCTCCGGGACTAGTGCCTCCTACGAGCAGTACTTC. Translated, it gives CASSSPSGTSASYEQYF.

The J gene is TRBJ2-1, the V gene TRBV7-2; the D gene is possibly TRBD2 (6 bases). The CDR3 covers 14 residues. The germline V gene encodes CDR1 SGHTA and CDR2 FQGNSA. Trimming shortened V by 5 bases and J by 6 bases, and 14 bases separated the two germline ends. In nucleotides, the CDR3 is TGTGCCAGCAGCCCGGGGGACCGCCGCAATGAGCAGTTCTTC. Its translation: CASSPGDRRNEQFF.

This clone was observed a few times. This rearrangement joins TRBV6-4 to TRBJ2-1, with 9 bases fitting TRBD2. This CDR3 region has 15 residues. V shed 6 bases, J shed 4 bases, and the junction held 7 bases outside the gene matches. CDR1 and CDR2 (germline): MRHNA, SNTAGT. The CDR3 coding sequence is TGTGCCAGCAGCTCGACTAGCGGCCCGTACAATGAGCAGTTCTTC. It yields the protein CASSSTSGPYNEQFF.

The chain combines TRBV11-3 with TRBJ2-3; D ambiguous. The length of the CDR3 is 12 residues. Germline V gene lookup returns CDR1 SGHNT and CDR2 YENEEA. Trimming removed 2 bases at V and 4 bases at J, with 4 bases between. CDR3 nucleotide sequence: TGTGCCAGCAGCTTACTCCCAGATACGCAGTATTTT. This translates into CASSLLPDTQYF. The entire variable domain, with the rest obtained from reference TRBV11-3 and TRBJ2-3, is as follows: EAGVVQSPRYKIIEKKQPVAFWCNPISGHNTLYWYLQNLGQGPELLIRYENEEAVDDSQLPKDRFSAERLKGVDSTLKIQPAELGDSAVYLCASSLLPDTQYFGPGTRLTVL.

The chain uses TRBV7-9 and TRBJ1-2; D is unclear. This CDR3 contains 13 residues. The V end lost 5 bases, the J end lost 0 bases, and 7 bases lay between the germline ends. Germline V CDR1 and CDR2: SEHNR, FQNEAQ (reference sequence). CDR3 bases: TGTGCCAGCAGCACAAGAGCTAACTATGGCTACACCTTC. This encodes CASSTRANYGYTF. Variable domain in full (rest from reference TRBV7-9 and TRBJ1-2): DTGVSQNPRHKITKRGQNVTFRCDPISEHNRLYWYRQTLGQGPEFLTYFQNEAQLEKSRLLSDRFSAERPKGSFSTLEIQRTEQGDSAMYLCASSTRANYGYTFGSGTRLTVV.

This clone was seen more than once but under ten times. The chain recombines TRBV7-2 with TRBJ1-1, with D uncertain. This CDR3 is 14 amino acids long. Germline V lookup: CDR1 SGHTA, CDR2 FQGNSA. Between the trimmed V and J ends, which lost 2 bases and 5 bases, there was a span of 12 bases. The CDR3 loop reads CASSLTLMGTEAFF. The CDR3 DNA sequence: TGTGCCAGCAGCTTAACCCTCATGGGGACTGAAGCTTTCTTT. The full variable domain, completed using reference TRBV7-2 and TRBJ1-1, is GAGVSQSPSNKVTEKGKDVELRCDPISGHTALYWYRQSLGQGLEFLIYFQGNSAPDKSGLPSDRFSAERTGGSVSTLTIQRTQQEDSAVYLCASSLTLMGTEAFFGQGTRLTVV.

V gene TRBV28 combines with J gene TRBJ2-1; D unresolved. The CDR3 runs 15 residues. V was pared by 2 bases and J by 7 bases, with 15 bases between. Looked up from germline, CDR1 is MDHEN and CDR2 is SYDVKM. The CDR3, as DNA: TGTGCCAGCAGTTTAAGCCTAGTGGTGGGGAATGAGCAGTTCTTC. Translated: CASSLSLVVGNEQFF.

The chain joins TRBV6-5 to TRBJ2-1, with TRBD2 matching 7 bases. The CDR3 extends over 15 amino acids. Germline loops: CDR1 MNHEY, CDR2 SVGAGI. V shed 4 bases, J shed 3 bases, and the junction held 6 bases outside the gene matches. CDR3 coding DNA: TGTGCCAGCAGTTTCGGACTAGGAAGCTACAATGAGCAGTTCTTC. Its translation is CASSFGLGSYNEQFF.

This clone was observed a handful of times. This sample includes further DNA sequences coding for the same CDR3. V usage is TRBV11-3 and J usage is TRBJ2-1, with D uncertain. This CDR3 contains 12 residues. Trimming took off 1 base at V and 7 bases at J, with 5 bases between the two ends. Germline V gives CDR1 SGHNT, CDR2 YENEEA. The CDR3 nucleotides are TGTGCCAGCAGCTTAGGGATTAATGAGCAGTTCTTC. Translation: CASSLGINEQFF. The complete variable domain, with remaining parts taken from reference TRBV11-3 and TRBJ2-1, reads EAGVVQSPRYKIIEKKQPVAFWCNPISGHNTLYWYLQNLGQGPELLIRYENEEAVDDSQLPKDRFSAERLKGVDSTLKIQPAELGDSAVYLCASSLGINEQFFGPGTRLTVL.

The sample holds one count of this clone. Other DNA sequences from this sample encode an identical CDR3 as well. CDR3 nucleotide sequence: TGTGCCAGCAGTTGGGGACAGGGGGACACTGAAGCTTTCTTT. This translates into CASSWGQGDTEAFF. J is TRBJ1-1 and V is TRBV5-4, with 11 bases matching TRBD1. The CDR3 extends over 14 amino acids. With V trimmed by 5 bases and J by 3 bases, 3 bases remained unmatched. Germline V lookup: CDR1 SGHNT, CDR2 YYREEE (reference sequence). Looking up the rest from reference TRBV5-4 and TRBJ1-1 gives the full variable domain: ETGVTQSPTHLIKTRGQQVTLRCSSQSGHNTVSWYQQALGQGPQFIFQYYREEENGRGNFPPRFSGLQFPNYSSELNVNALELDDSALYLCASSWGQGDTEAFFGQGTRLTVV.

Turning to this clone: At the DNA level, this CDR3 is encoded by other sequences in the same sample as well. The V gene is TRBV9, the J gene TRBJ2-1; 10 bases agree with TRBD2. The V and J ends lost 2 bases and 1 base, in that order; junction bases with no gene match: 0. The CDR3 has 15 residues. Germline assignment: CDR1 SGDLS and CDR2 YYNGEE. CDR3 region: CASSVTSGSYNEQFF. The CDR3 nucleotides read TGTGCCAGCAGCGTGACTAGCGGGTCCTACAATGAGCAGTTCTTC.

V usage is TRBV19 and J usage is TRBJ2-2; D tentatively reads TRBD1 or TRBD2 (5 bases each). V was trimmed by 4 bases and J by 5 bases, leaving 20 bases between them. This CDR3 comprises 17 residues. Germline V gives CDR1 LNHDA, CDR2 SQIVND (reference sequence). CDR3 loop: CASSRPGAGKGTGELFF. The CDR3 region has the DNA TGTGCCAGTAGTAGACCCGGGGCAGGGAAAGGAACCGGGGAGCTGTTTTTT.

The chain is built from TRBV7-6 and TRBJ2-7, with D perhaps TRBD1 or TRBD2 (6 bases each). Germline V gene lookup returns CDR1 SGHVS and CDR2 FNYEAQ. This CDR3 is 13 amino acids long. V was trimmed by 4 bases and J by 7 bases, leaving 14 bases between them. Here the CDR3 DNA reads TGTGCCAGCAGCTCCAACAGGGACTTGGAGCAGTACTTC. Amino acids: CASSSNRDLEQYF.